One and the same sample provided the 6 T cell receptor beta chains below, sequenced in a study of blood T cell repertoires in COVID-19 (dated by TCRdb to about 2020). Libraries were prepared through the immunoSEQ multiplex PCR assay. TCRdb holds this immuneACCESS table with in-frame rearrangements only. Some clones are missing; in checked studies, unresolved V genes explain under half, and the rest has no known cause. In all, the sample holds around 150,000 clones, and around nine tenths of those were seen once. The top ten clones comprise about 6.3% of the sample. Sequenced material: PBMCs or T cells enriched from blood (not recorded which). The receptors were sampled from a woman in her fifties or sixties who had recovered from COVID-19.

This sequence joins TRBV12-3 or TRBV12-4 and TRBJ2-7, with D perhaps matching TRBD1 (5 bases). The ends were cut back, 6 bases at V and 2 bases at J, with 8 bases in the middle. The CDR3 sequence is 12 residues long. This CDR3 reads CASSPGTYEQYF. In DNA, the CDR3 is TGTGCCAGCAGCCCAGGGACCTACGAGCAGTACTTC.

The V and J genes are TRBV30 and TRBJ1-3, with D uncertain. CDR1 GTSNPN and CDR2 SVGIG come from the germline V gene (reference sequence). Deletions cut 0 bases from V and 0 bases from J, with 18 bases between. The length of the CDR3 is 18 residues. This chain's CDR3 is CAWSVTQPGILSGNTIYF. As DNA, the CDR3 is TGTGCCTGGAGTGTAACCCAGCCGGGAATCCTCTCTGGAAACACCATATATTTT. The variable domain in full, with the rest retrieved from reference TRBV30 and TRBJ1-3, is SQTIHQWPATLVQPVGSPLSLECTVEGTSNPNLYWYRQAAGRGLQLLFYSVGIGQISSEVPQNLSASRPQDRQFILSSKKLLLSDSGFYLCAWSVTQPGILSGNTIYFGEGSWLTVV.

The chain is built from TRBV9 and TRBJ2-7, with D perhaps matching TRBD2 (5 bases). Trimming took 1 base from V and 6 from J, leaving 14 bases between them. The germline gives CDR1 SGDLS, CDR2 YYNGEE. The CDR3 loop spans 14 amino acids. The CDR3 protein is CASSVLREGSEQYF. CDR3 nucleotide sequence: TGTGCCAGCAGCGTATTACGGGAAGGAAGCGAGCAGTACTTC.

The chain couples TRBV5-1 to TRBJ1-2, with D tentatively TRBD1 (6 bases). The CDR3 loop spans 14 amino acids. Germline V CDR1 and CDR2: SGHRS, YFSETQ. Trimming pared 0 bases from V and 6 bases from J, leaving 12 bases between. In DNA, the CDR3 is TGCGCCAGCAGCTTGGGACAGGCGTCGAATGGCTACACCTTC. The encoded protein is CASSLGQASNGYTF.

CDR3 sequence: CASSPTQETQYF. CDR3 nucleotide sequence: TGTGCCAGCTCACCCACTCAAGAGACCCAGTACTTC. The V and J genes are TRBV18 and TRBJ2-5; D unresolved. Germline assignment: CDR1 KGHSH and CDR2 LQKENI. CDR3 size: 12 residues. V was clipped by 3 bases and J by 2 bases, with 4 bases between them.

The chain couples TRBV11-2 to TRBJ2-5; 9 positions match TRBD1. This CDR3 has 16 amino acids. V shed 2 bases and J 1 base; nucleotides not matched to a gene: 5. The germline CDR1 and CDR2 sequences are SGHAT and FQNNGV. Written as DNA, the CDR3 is TGTGCCAGCAGCTTAAGGCGGGACAGGGTCCAAGAGACCCAGTACTTC. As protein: CASSLRRDRVQETQYF.